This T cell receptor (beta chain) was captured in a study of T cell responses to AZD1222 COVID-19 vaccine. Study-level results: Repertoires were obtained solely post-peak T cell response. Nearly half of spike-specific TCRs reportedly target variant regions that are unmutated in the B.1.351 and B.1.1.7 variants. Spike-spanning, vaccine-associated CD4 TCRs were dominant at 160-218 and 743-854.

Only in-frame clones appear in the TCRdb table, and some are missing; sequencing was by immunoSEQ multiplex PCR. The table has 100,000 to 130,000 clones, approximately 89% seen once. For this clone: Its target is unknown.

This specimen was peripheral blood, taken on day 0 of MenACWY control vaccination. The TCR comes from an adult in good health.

The CDR3 DNA is TGTGCCAGCAGTCTCCTCGACAGGGGTGGCTACACCTTC. It codes for CASSLLDRGGYTF. The chain couples TRBV28 to TRBJ1-2; 8 bases match TRBD1. The ends lost 5 bases at V and 7 bases at J; junction bases unmatched: 6. Germline CDR1 and CDR2: MDHEN and SYDVKM. CDR3 length: 13 amino acids.